The rows below give T cell receptor beta chains drawn from one sample of a study of T and B cells in COVID-19 patients. TCRdb reanalysed the multiplex PCR reads using MiXCR and keeps one entry per CDR3 protein. The table lists some 15,000 distinct CDR3 sequences, roughly 29% of them singletons. The source material was blood. The receptors derive from a human donor who had recovered from COVID-19. Both conserved end residues are part of each CDR3. The order of the fields is V gene, clone size, J gene, D gene, CDR3 protein. A D gene is named only where the DNA matches it firmly. A row's size may be missing; if present it is once, few, many or a size class.

v_gene: TRBV27; abundance: NA; j_gene: TRBJ1-3; d_gene: NA; CDR3aa: CASSLSLTMGNTIYF
v_gene: TRBV29-1; abundance: medium-sized; j_gene: TRBJ1-1; d_gene: NA; CDR3aa: CSVGERVAAEAFF
v_gene: TRBV5-1; abundance: NA; j_gene: TRBJ2-5; d_gene: TRBD1; CDR3aa: CASSSLKTGTGDRETQYF
v_gene: TRBV5-6; abundance: NA; j_gene: TRBJ1-4; d_gene: NA; CDR3aa: CASSLGTQGRGEKLFF
v_gene: TRBV6-2/TRBV6-3; abundance: NA; j_gene: TRBJ2-2; d_gene: NA; CDR3aa: CASRAGELFF
v_gene: TRBV11-3; abundance: medium-sized; j_gene: TRBJ2-7; d_gene: NA; CDR3aa: CASSLGPIYEQYF
v_gene: TRBV20-1; abundance: NA; j_gene: TRBJ2-1; d_gene: NA; CDR3aa: CSAPKGAGVSYNEQFF
v_gene: TRBV30; abundance: NA; j_gene: TRBJ2-1; d_gene: TRBD1; CDR3aa: CAWSPPGQASSYNEQFF
v_gene: TRBV6-5; abundance: medium-sized; j_gene: TRBJ2-1; d_gene: TRBD2; CDR3aa: CASSHYQTSGTNNEQFF
v_gene: TRBV18; abundance: few; j_gene: TRBJ1-2; d_gene: NA; CDR3aa: CASSPPTFRGGGYTF
v_gene: TRBV11-3; abundance: NA; j_gene: TRBJ1-2; d_gene: TRBD1; CDR3aa: CASSKDRAYGYTF
v_gene: TRBV12-3/TRBV12-4; abundance: few; j_gene: TRBJ2-5; d_gene: TRBD1; CDR3aa: CASRRQGQETQYF
v_gene: TRBV6-1; abundance: medium-sized; j_gene: TRBJ2-3; d_gene: NA; CDR3aa: CASIQRTGMRTDTQYF
v_gene: TRBV19; abundance: once; j_gene: TRBJ1-1; d_gene: TRBD1; CDR3aa: CARSEVATGGSVAFF
v_gene: TRBV6-2/TRBV6-3; abundance: NA; j_gene: TRBJ2-2; d_gene: TRBD2; CDR3aa: CASSWTSGSPGAGELFF
v_gene: TRBV19; abundance: medium-sized; j_gene: TRBJ2-5; d_gene: TRBD1; CDR3aa: CASSMGQGVETQYF
v_gene: TRBV30; abundance: NA; j_gene: TRBJ1-1; d_gene: NA; CDR3aa: CAWSDPRKGGTEAFF
v_gene: TRBV29-1; abundance: NA; j_gene: TRBJ2-7; d_gene: NA; CDR3aa: CSVEDQRDSSYEQYF
v_gene: TRBV27; abundance: medium-sized; j_gene: TRBJ2-3; d_gene: NA; CDR3aa: CASSSTGQSTDTQYF
v_gene: TRBV11-3; abundance: NA; j_gene: TRBJ1-1; d_gene: TRBD1; CDR3aa: CASSSGQGHTEAFF
v_gene: TRBV20-1; abundance: NA; j_gene: TRBJ1-5; d_gene: TRBD1; CDR3aa: CSARGTGENQPQHF
v_gene: TRBV29-1; abundance: medium-sized; j_gene: TRBJ2-7; d_gene: NA; CDR3aa: CSVEDPQTYEQYF
v_gene: TRBV6-5; abundance: NA; j_gene: TRBJ2-3; d_gene: NA; CDR3aa: CASSYLGRQGTQYF
v_gene: TRBV6-5; abundance: few; j_gene: TRBJ1-5; d_gene: TRBD1; CDR3aa: CASSPGTGAQPQHF
v_gene: TRBV29-1; abundance: NA; j_gene: TRBJ1-2; d_gene: TRBD1; CDR3aa: CSARDRGSYGYTF
v_gene: TRBV19; abundance: medium-sized; j_gene: TRBJ2-7; d_gene: NA; CDR3aa: CASSIQATYEQYF
v_gene: TRBV19; abundance: medium-sized; j_gene: TRBJ2-7; d_gene: NA; CDR3aa: CASSTGSSYEQYF
v_gene: TRBV5-4; abundance: few; j_gene: TRBJ1-6; d_gene: NA; CDR3aa: CASSYGTEYNSPLHF
v_gene: TRBV27; abundance: medium-sized; j_gene: TRBJ2-7; d_gene: TRBD2; CDR3aa: CASSRTSSYEQYF
v_gene: TRBV19; abundance: NA; j_gene: TRBJ1-5; d_gene: NA; CDR3aa: CASSIERGGRGNQPQHF
v_gene: TRBV5-6; abundance: NA; j_gene: TRBJ1-4; d_gene: NA; CDR3aa: CASSWAGLANEKLFF
v_gene: TRBV18; abundance: few; j_gene: TRBJ1-6; d_gene: NA; CDR3aa: CASSPLQGSDSPLHF
v_gene: TRBV27; abundance: NA; j_gene: TRBJ2-1; d_gene: NA; CDR3aa: CASSSPPGARSEQFF
v_gene: TRBV4-2; abundance: NA; j_gene: TRBJ1-2; d_gene: NA; CDR3aa: CASSQDDGRQDGYTF
v_gene: TRBV12-3/TRBV12-4; abundance: few; j_gene: TRBJ2-7; d_gene: TRBD1; CDR3aa: CASSLGSGQAYYEQYF
v_gene: TRBV29-1; abundance: medium-sized; j_gene: TRBJ2-7; d_gene: TRBD1; CDR3aa: CSVDRGQGEQYF
v_gene: TRBV19; abundance: medium-sized; j_gene: TRBJ2-1; d_gene: NA; CDR3aa: CASQGYNEQFF
v_gene: TRBV5-6; abundance: NA; j_gene: TRBJ2-2; d_gene: NA; CDR3aa: CASSLAGTSNTGELFF
v_gene: TRBV6-5; abundance: NA; j_gene: TRBJ2-7; d_gene: NA; CDR3aa: CASSPMMGEGETQYYEQYF
v_gene: TRBV12-3/TRBV12-4; abundance: few; j_gene: TRBJ1-1; d_gene: NA; CDR3aa: CASSTGIPNTEAFF
v_gene: TRBV13; abundance: NA; j_gene: TRBJ2-4; d_gene: TRBD2; CDR3aa: CASSLRRLAGGKNIQYF
v_gene: TRBV6-5; abundance: few; j_gene: TRBJ1-5; d_gene: TRBD1; CDR3aa: CASSFGTGGGISNQPQHF
v_gene: TRBV27; abundance: NA; j_gene: TRBJ2-1; d_gene: TRBD2; CDR3aa: CASSRSPGGRGSYNEQFF
v_gene: TRBV7-2; abundance: NA; j_gene: TRBJ1-6; d_gene: TRBD1; CDR3aa: CASRGDRDYNSPLHF
v_gene: TRBV5-1; abundance: NA; j_gene: TRBJ1-3; d_gene: NA; CDR3aa: CASSPAAGAGNTIYF
v_gene: TRBV7-9; abundance: NA; j_gene: TRBJ2-7; d_gene: TRBD2; CDR3aa: CASRGFGKGSSGRRLAYEQYF
v_gene: TRBV27; abundance: NA; j_gene: TRBJ1-5; d_gene: NA; CDR3aa: CASMKGGPDQPQHF
v_gene: TRBV21-1; abundance: NA; j_gene: TRBJ2-7; d_gene: NA; CDR3aa: CASNGRQEGGYEQYF